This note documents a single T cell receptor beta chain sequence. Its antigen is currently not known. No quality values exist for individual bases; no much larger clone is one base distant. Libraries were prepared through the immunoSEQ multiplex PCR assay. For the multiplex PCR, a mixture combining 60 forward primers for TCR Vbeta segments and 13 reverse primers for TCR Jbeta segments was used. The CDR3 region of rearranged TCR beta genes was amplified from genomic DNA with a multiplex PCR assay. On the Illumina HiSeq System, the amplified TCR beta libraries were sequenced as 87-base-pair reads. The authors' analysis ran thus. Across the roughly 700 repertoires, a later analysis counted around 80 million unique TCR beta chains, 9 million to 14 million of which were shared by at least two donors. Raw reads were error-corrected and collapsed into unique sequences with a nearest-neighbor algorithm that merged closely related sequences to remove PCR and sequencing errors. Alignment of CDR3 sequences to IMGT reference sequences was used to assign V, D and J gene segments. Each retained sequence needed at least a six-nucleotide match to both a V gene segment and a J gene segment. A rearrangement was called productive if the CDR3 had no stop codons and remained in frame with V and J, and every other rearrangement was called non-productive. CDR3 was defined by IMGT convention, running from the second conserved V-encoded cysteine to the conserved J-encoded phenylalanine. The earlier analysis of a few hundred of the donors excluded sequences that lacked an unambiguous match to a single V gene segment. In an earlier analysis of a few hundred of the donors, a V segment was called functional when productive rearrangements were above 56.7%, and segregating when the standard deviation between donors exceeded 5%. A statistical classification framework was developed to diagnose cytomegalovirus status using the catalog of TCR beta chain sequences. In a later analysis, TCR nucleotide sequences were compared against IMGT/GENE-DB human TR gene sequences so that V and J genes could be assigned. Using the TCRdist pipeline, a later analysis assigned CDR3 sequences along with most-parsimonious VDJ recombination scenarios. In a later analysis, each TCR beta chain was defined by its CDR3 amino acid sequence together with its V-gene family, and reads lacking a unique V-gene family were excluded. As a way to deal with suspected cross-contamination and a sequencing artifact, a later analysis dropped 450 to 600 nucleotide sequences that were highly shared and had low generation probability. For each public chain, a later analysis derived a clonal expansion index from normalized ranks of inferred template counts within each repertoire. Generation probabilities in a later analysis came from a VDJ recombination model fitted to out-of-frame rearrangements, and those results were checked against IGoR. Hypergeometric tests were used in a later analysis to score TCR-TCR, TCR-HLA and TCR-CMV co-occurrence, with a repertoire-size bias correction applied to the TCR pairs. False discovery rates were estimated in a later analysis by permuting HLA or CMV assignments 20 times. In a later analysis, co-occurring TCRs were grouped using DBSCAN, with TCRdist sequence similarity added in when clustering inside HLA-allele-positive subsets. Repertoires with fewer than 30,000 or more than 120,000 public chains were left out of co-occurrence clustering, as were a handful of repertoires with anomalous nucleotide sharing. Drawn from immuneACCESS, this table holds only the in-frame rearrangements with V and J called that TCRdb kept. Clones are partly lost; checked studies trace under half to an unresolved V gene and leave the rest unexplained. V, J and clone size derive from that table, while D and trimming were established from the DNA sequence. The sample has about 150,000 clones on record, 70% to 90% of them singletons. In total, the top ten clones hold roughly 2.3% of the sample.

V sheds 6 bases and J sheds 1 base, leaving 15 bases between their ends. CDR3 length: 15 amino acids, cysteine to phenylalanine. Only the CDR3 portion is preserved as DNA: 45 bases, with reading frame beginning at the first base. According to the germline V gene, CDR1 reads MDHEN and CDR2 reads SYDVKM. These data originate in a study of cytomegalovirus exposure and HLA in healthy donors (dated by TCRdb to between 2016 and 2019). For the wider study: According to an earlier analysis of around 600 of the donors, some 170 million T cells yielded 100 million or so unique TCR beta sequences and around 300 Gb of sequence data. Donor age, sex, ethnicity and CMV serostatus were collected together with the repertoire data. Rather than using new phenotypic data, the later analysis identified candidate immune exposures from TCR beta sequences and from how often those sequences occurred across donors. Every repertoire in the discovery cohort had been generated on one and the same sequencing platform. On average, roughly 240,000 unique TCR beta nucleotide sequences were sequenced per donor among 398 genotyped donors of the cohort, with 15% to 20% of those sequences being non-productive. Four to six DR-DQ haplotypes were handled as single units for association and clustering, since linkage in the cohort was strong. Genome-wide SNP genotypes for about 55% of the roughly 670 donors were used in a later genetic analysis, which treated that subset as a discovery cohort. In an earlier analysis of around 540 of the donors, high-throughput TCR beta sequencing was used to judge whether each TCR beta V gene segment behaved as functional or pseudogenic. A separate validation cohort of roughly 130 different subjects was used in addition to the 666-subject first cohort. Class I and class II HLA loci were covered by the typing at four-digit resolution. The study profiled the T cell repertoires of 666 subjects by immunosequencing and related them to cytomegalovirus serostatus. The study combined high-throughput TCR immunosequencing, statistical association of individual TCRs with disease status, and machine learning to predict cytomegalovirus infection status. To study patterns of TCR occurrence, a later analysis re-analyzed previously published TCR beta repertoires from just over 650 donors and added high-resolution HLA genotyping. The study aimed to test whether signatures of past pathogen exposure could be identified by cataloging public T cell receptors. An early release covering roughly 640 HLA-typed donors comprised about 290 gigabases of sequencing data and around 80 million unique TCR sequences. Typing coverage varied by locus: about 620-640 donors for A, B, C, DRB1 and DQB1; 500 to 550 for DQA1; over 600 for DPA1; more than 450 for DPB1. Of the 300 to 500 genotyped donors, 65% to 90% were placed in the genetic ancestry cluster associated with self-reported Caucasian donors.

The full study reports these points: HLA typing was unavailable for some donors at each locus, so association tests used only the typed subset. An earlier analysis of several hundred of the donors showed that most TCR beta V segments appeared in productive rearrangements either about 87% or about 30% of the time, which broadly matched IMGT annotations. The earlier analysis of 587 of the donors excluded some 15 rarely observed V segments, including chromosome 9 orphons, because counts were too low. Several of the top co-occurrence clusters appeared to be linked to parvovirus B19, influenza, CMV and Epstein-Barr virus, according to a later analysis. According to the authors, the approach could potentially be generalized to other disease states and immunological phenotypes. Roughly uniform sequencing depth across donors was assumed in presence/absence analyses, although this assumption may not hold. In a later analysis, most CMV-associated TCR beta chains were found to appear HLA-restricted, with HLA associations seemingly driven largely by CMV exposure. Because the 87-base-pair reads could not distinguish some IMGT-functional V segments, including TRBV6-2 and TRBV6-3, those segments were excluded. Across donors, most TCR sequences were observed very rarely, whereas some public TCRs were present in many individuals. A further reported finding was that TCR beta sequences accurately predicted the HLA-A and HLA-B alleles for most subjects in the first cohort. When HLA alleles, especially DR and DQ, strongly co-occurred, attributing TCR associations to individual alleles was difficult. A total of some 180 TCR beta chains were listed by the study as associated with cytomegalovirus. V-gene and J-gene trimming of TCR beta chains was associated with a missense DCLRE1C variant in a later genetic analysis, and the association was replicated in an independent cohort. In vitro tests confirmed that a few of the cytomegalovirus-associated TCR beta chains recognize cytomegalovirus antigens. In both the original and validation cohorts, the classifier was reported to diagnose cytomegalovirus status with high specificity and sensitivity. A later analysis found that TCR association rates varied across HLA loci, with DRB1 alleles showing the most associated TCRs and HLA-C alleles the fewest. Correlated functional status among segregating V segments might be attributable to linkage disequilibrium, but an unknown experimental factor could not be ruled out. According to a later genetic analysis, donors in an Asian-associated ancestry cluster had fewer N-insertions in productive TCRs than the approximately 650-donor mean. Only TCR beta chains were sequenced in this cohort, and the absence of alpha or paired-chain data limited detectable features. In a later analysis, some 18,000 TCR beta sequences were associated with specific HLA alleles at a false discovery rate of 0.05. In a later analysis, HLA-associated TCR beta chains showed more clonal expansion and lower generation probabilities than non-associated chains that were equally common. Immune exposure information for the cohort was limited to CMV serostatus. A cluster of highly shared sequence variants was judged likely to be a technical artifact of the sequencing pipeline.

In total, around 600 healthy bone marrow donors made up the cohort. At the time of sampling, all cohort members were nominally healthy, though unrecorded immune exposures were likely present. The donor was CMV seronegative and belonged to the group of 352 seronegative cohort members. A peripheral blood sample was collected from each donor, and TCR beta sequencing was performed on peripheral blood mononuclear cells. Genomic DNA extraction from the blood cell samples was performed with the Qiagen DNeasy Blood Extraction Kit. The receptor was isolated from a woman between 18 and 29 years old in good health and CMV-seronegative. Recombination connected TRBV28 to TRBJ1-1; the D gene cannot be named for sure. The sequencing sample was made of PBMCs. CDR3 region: CASSPTPSGNTEAFF. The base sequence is TGTGCCAGCAGCCCGACACCAAGCGGGAACACTGAAGCTTTCTTT.